This is a list of T cell receptor beta chains from one sample in a study of blood T cell repertoires in COVID-19. The assay was immunoSEQ multiplex PCR, and TCRdb's table has in-frame clones only and misses some. Here the sample spans 150,000 to 200,000 clones, about 80% being singletons. What was sequenced was peripheral blood. These receptor sequences come from a woman between 45 and 65 years old with active or convalescent COVID-19. Each CDR3 is given with its conserved first and last residue. D genes are given only for firm matches. Some rows have no size entry. The others give once, few or many, or a class for an expanded clone.

J gene: TRBJ1-6
V gene: TRBV7-2
clone size: NA
D gene: TRBD1
CDR3 length: 16
CDR3 protein: CASSLGGTGYNSPLHF
CDR3 DNA: TGTGCCAGCAGCTTAGGGGGGACAGGCTATAATTCACCCCTCCACTTT

J gene: TRBJ2-5
V gene: TRBV29-1
clone size: few
D gene: TRBD1
CDR3 length: 12
CDR3 protein: CSVGQGQETQYF
CDR3 DNA: TGCAGCGTGGGACAGGGCCAAGAGACCCAGTACTTC

J gene: TRBJ1-5
V gene: TRBV4-2
clone size: NA
D gene: NA
CDR3 length: 19
CDR3 protein: CASSQSITLIAGGNQPQHF
CDR3 DNA: TGTGCCAGCAGCCAGTCCATCACCCTAATAGCGGGGGGCAATCAGCCCCAGCATTTT

J gene: TRBJ1-1
V gene: TRBV28
clone size: few
D gene: TRBD1
CDR3 length: 14
CDR3 protein: CASSLTGIIAEAFF
CDR3 DNA: TGTGCCAGCAGTTTGACAGGGATAATCGCTGAAGCTTTCTTT

J gene: TRBJ1-6
V gene: TRBV6-2/TRBV6-3
clone size: NA
D gene: NA
CDR3 length: 13
CDR3 protein: CASSYSDSTTLHF
CDR3 DNA: TGTGCCAGCAGTTACTCCGACAGTACGACCCTCCACTTT

J gene: TRBJ1-4
V gene: TRBV27
clone size: NA
D gene: TRBD1
CDR3 length: 14
CDR3 protein: CASSFRGRGEKLFF
CDR3 DNA: TGTGCCAGCAGTTTTAGGGGGCGGGGTGAAAAACTGTTTTTT

J gene: TRBJ1-2
V gene: TRBV28
clone size: NA
D gene: NA
CDR3 length: 13
CDR3 protein: CASIMTGYYGYTF
CDR3 DNA: TGTGCCAGCATCATGACAGGATACTATGGCTACACCTTC

J gene: TRBJ1-2
V gene: TRBV28
clone size: NA
D gene: NA
CDR3 length: 12
CDR3 protein: CASSQGNYGYTF
CDR3 DNA: TGTGCCAGCAGCCAGGGGAACTATGGCTACACCTTC

J gene: TRBJ2-7
V gene: TRBV27
clone size: few
D gene: NA
CDR3 length: 14
CDR3 protein: CASSPSRVSYEQYF
CDR3 DNA: TGTGCCAGCAGCCCCTCCAGGGTTTCCTACGAGCAGTACTTC

J gene: TRBJ2-1
V gene: TRBV5-4
clone size: NA
D gene: NA
CDR3 length: 15
CDR3 protein: CASSLEAGARNEQFF
CDR3 DNA: TGTGCCAGCAGCTTGGAAGCGGGCGCCCGGAATGAGCAGTTCTTC

J gene: TRBJ2-1
V gene: TRBV7-8
clone size: NA
D gene: NA
CDR3 length: 13
CDR3 protein: CASSLSGYNEQFF
CDR3 DNA: TGTGCCAGCAGCTTATCAGGGTACAATGAGCAGTTCTTC

J gene: TRBJ1-3
V gene: TRBV18
clone size: once
D gene: TRBD1
CDR3 length: 21
CDR3 protein: CASSPLQTGGYPTLSGNTIYF
CDR3 DNA: TGTGCCAGCTCACCACTGCAGACAGGGGGCTACCCTACCCTCTCTGGAAACACCATATATTTT

J gene: TRBJ2-1
V gene: TRBV6-5
clone size: NA
D gene: TRBD1
CDR3 length: 16
CDR3 protein: CASSSWRDRGRDEQFF
CDR3 DNA: TGTGCCAGCAGTTCCTGGAGAGACAGGGGGCGTGATGAGCAGTTCTTC